A single sample gave rise to the 28 T cell receptor beta chains below, sequenced in a study of read filtering for tumor transcriptome and immune sequencing. Molecular barcoded adaptors covering alpha/delta and beta/gamma chains were used on roughly 400 ng RNA. MiXCR was run by TCRdb on the reads, yielding one entry per CDR3 protein. In the table there are approximately 58,000 distinct CDR3 sequences, about 12% of which are singletons. The specimen was a population of CD138-negative cells sorted from bone marrow. The source of these receptors is a donor at least 40 years old with multiple myeloma.

With regard to this clonotype: Being one base from a much bigger clone, this may be a read error. The V gene is TRBV5-5, the J gene TRBJ2-5; TRBD2 agrees at 7 bases. Germline values: CDR1 SGHKS, CDR2 YYEKEE (reference sequence). The CDR3 runs 15 residues. CDR3 loop: CAGSLGGDLRETQYF. The CDR3, as DNA: TGTGCCGGCAGCTTGGGGGGGGACCTCAGGGAGACCCAGTACTTC.

To note about this clonotype: A much bigger clone sits one base away, suggesting this may be a read error. V usage is TRBV29-1 and J usage is TRBJ2-3, with TRBD1 matching over 8 bases. This CDR3 comprises 15 residues. Trimming took 6 bases from V and 0 from J; bases not matched to a gene: 8. The germline V gene encodes CDR1 SQVTM and CDR2 ANQGSEA. CDR3 protein: CSVTRTGSSTDTQYF. CDR3 DNA sequence: TGCAGCGTGACCCGGACAGGGAGCAGCACAGATACGCAGTATTTT.

V usage is TRBV4-1 and J usage is TRBJ2-5; 9 bases align to TRBD1. Germline CDR1 reads MGHRA; CDR2 reads YSYEKL. There are 14 residues in the CDR3. The trim removed 5 bases at V and 5 bases at J, leaving 6 bases unmatched. The CDR3 region is CASSDRGSVETQYF. As DNA, the CDR3 is TGCGCCAGCAGCGACAGGGGGAGTGTCGAGACCCAGTACTTC.

This clonotype came up many times. This chain joins TRBV5-6 and TRBJ1-1; 11 bases fit TRBD1. After removal of 3 bases from V and 3 bases from J, the junction contained 4 bases not matched to a gene. CDR1 and CDR2 from the germline V gene are SGHDT and YYEEEE. This CDR3 region has 15 residues. For the CDR3, the DNA is TGTGCCAGCAGCTGGGACAGGGGGGAATACACTGAAGCTTTCTTT. Encoded protein: CASSWDRGEYTEAFF.

In regard to this clonotype: Since the CDR3 does not end with the conserved phenylalanine or tryptophan, this likely comes from a read error. This rearrangement joins TRBV4-1 to TRBJ2-7; 7 positions match TRBD1. After removal of 7 bases from V and 5 bases from J, the junction contained 8 bases not matched to a gene. Germline lookup yields CDR1 MGHRA and CDR2 YSYEKL. This CDR3 is 13 amino acids long. The CDR3, as DNA: TGCGCCAGCACCGGGACAGTGGGCAACGAGCAGTACCTC. It encodes CASTGTVGNEQYL.

Comments on this clonotype: A much larger clone sits a single nucleotide away, making a read error possible. J is TRBJ1-2 and V is TRBV20-1; TRBD1 is a possible D gene (6 bases). Trimming took off 3 bases at V and 4 bases at J, with 12 bases between the two ends. Germline-derived CDR1 and CDR2 are DFQATT and SNEGSKA (reference sequence). CDR3 size: 13 residues. The CDR3 sequence: CSASRQVFYGYTF. CDR3 sequence (DNA): TGCAGTGCTAGTAGACAGGTCTTCTATGGCTACACCTTC.

At least ten counts were recorded for this clonotype. This chain links TRBV28 with TRBJ2-1, with D unresolved. The germline gives CDR1 MDHEN, CDR2 SYDVKM. Trimming took 2 bases from V and 8 from J, leaving 4 bases between them. This CDR3 spans 11 amino acids. The CDR3, as DNA: TGTGCCAGCAGTTTAGGGTATGAGCAGTTCTTC. Its translation is CASSLGYEQFF.

This clonotype showed up many times. The chain carries TRBV30 and TRBJ2-2; D unclear. V lost 4 bases and J lost 6, with 3 bases in between. The CDR3 length is 10 residues. CDR1 is GTSNPN and CDR2 is SVGIG in the germline V gene (reference sequence). The CDR3 loop is CAWKAGELFF. The CDR3 DNA is TGTGCCTGGAAGGCCGGGGAGCTGTTTTTT.

This clonotype was seen ten or more times. The gene calls are TRBV7-9 and TRBJ2-1; TRBD1 aligns across 9 bases. The junction had 11 bases not matched to a gene; V was cut back by 5 bases and J by 6 bases. Germline loops: CDR1 SEHNR, CDR2 FQNEAQ (reference sequence). The CDR3 runs 16 residues. The CDR3 loop is CASSHLSGQGFNEQFF. CDR3 sequence (DNA): TGTGCCAGCAGCCATCTATCGGGACAGGGTTTCAATGAGCAGTTCTTC.

This clonotype was counted only a few times. The chain combines TRBV18 with TRBJ1-1; D may be TRBD1 (5 bases). This CDR3 comprises 15 residues. V lost 8 bases to trimming and J lost 0 bases, with 16 bases between them. CDR1 is KGHSH and CDR2 is LQKENI in the germline V gene. This chain's CDR3 is CASTDRGGVNTEAFF. In DNA, the CDR3 is TGTGCCAGCACTGATAGGGGAGGGGTGAACACTGAAGCTTTCTTT.

This clonotype was seen at least ten times. The V and J genes are TRBV20-1 and TRBJ2-5, with TRBD2 matching 13 bases. V was clipped by 3 bases and J by 3 bases; unmatched bases: 16. Germline CDR1 is DFQATT and CDR2 is SNEGSKA (reference sequence). This CDR3 spans 19 amino acids. CDR3 DNA sequence: TGCAGTGCTAGTAAGGGACAACCGGGACTAGCGGGGTCGGAAGAGACCCAGTACTTC. Residues: CSASKGQPGLAGSEETQYF.

In the case of this clonotype: This may be a read error: a much more frequent sequence differs by one nucleotide. This chain uses TRBV4-1 with TRBJ1-1; tentative D call: TRBD1 (6 bases). The CDR3 is 14 residues long. The V gene's germline CDR1 is MGHRA and CDR2 YSYEKL. CDR3 region: CASSETGMNTGAFF. In DNA form, the CDR3 reads TGCGCCAGCAGCGAAACAGGGATGAACACTGGAGCTTTCTTT.

The rearrangement links TRBV5-4 to TRBJ2-7; TRBD2 is a possible D gene (5 bases). Germline CDR1 and CDR2: SGHNT and YYREEE (reference sequence). The V gene lost 4 bases and the J gene lost 2 bases, with 10 bases spanning the gap. The CDR3 consists of 13 residues. CDR3 loop: CASSLLVPYEQYF. CDR3 nucleotide sequence: TGTGCCAGCAGCCTACTAGTCCCCTACGAGCAGTACTTC.

At least ten counts were recorded for this clonotype. The rearrangement joins TRBV18 to TRBJ1-1; D is unclear. From germline, CDR1 is KGHSH and CDR2 LQKENI. The V gene lost 0 bases and the J gene lost 0 bases, with 8 bases spanning the gap. There are 15 residues in the CDR3. Written as DNA, the CDR3 is TGTGCCAGCTCACCACCGTCGGTTATGAACACTGAAGCTTTCTTT. Residues: CASSPPSVMNTEAFF.

This clonotype has more than one count but fewer than ten. The chain carries TRBV11-2 and TRBJ2-1; 11 bases line up with TRBD2. Germline V lookup: CDR1 SGHAT, CDR2 FQNNGV. V shed 1 base, J shed 4 bases, and the junction held 0 bases outside the gene matches. The CDR3 is 15 residues long. In DNA, the CDR3 is TGTGCCAGCAGCTTAGGACTAGCGGGATACAATGAGCAGTTCTTC. Translating gives CASSLGLAGYNEQFF.

This clonotype has ten or more counts. CDR3 sequence (DNA): TGCAGCGTTGCGACAGGTTCCTACGAGCAGTACTTC. Translated: CSVATGSYEQYF. V gene TRBV29-1 combines with J gene TRBJ2-7; tentatively, D is TRBD1 (6 bases). The V gene's germline CDR1 is SQVTM and CDR2 ANQGSEA. The CDR3 is 12 residues long. With 4 bases removed from V and 1 base from J, the gap between germline ends came to 8 bases.

This clonotype was seen ten or more times. Its ends do not fully match the called genes, so a read error is possible. The chain combines TRBV20-1 with TRBJ2-7, with a weak D call TRBD1 (6 bases). The CDR3 extends over 10 amino acids. Germline assignment: CDR1 DFQATT and CDR2 SNEGSKA (reference sequence). CDR3 sequence (DNA): TGCAGTGCTAGAAGGGCAGGGGCCCACTTC. Translated: CSARRAGAHF.

This clonotype has a count of ten or more. The chain joins TRBV7-3 to TRBJ2-5; 7 positions match TRBD2. Per the germline V gene, CDR1 is SGHTA and CDR2 is FQGTGA. CDR3 length equals 15 residues. J lost 5 bases, V lost 2 bases, and 8 bases had no gene match. CDR3 bases: TGTGCCAGCAGCTTAGGAAGTGGTAGCGGGGAGACCCAGTACTTC. Translating it yields CASSLGSGSGETQYF. The whole variable domain, filled in from reference TRBV7-3 and TRBJ2-5, reads GAGVSQTPSNKVTEKGKYVELRCDPISGHTALYWYRQSLGQGPEFLIYFQGTGAADDSGLPNDRFFAVRPEGSVSTLKIQRTERGDSAVYLCASSLGSGSGETQYFGPGTRLLVL.

This clonotype was counted ten times or more. This chain links TRBV6-1 with TRBJ2-5, with a tentative D call TRBD1 (5 bases). From germline, CDR1 is MNHNS and CDR2 SASEGT. The ends were cut back, 7 bases at V and 1 base at J, with 16 bases in the middle. The CDR3 totals 15 residues. The CDR3 region has the DNA TGTGCCAGCACCCCCGTGGGGCACCCCCAAGAGACCCAGTACTTC. Its translation is CASTPVGHPQETQYF.

The table lists this clonotype with many counts. The chain employs TRBV28 and TRBJ1-1, with D tentatively TRBD1 (5 bases). V gave up 3 bases and J gave up 0 bases, with 11 bases separating them. The CDR3 spans 15 residues. Germline loops: CDR1 MDHEN, CDR2 SYDVKM. CDR3 loop: CASSFWGVLNTEAFF. CDR3 DNA sequence: TGTGCCAGCAGTTTTTGGGGGGTATTGAACACTGAAGCTTTCTTT. The variable domain in full, completed from reference TRBV28 and TRBJ1-1, reads DVKVTQSSRYLVKRTGEKVFLECVQDMDHENMFWYRQDPGLGLRLIYFSYDVKMKEKGDIPEGYSVSREKKERFSLILESASTNQTSMYLCASSFWGVLNTEAFFGQGTRLTVV.

The rearrangement links TRBV3-1 to TRBJ2-3; no firm D call. Trimming cost V 2 bases and J 4 bases, with 16 bases left between them. The CDR3 runs to 16 residues. Germline V gene lookup returns CDR1 LGHDT and CDR2 YNNKEL (reference sequence). In nucleotides, the CDR3 is TGTGCCAGCAGCCAAACGAGGCGGCAGAGATCAGATACGCAGTATTTT. Amino acids: CASSQTRRQRSDTQYF.

The chain carries TRBV24-1 and TRBJ2-3; D possibly uses TRBD1 or TRBD2 (6 bases each). V shed 8 bases and J shed 4 bases, with 15 bases lying between them. Germline V lookup: CDR1 KGHDR, CDR2 SFDVKD. The CDR3 is 14 residues long. CDR3 DNA sequence: TGTGCCACCACGTCGGGGGCTGGGGCAGATACGCAGTATTTT. It specifies CATTSGAGADTQYF.

This clonotype was counted ten times or more. The chain couples TRBV5-1 to TRBJ1-1, with TRBD1 as a possible D gene (6 bases). The CDR3 consists of 14 residues. Trimming removed 0 bases at V and 4 bases at J, with 10 bases between. CDR1 SGHRS and CDR2 YFSETQ come from the germline V gene. This chain's CDR3 is CASSLDGGGTEAFF. Written as DNA, the CDR3 is TGCGCCAGCAGCTTGGATGGGGGCGGCACTGAAGCTTTCTTT.

This clonotype was picked up many times. J is TRBJ2-7 and V is TRBV21-1; TRBD1, the D gene given by the table, was not confirmed from the DNA. TRBV21-1 constitutes a pseudogene. CDR3 length equals 15 residues. DNA of the CDR3: TGTGCCAGCAGCAAAGAGAAGAAGGGGATCTACGAGCAGTACTTC. Translating it yields CASSKEKKGIYEQYF.

This clonotype was seen at least ten times. The DNA of the CDR3 is TGTGCCTGGAGTACGGGGGGGGGCACTGAAGCTTTCTTT. Protein product: CAWSTGGGTEAFF. The chain uses TRBV30 and TRBJ1-1; D may be TRBD1 (5 bases). This CDR3 is 13 amino acids long. The V end lost 2 bases, the J end lost 4 bases, and 11 bases lay between the germline ends. Germline V gene sequence: CDR1 GTSNPN, CDR2 SVGIG (reference sequence). Together with reference TRBV30 and TRBJ1-1, the CDR3 gives the full variable domain: SQTIHQWPATLVQPVGSPLSLECTVEGTSNPNLYWYRQAAGRGLQLLFYSVGIGQISSEVPQNLSASRPQDRQFILSSKKLLLSDSGFYLCAWSTGGGTEAFFGQGTRLTVV.

This clonotype was observed at least ten times. V usage is TRBV5-1 and J usage is TRBJ2-1, with TRBD2 matching over 10 bases. The junction had 13 bases not matched to a gene; V was cut back by 2 bases and J by 8 bases. Germline-derived CDR1 and CDR2 are SGHRS and YFSETQ. This CDR3 is built from 17 residues. The CDR3 nucleotides are TGCGCCAGCAGCTTTCGTAAGCGGGGGGGCAGGTTTGATGAGCAGTTCTTC. This encodes CASSFRKRGGRFDEQFF.

This clonotype was detected many times. This rearrangement joins TRBV5-4 to TRBJ2-2; 7 bases are a match to TRBD1. The V gene end was trimmed by 4 bases and the J gene end by 0 bases; junction bases not matched to a gene: 6. CDR1 is SGHNT, CDR2 YYREEE, per germline (reference sequence). The CDR3 covers 16 residues. This CDR3 reads CASSRGQPPNTGELFF. In nucleotides, the CDR3 is TGTGCCAGCAGCCGGGGACAGCCTCCGAACACCGGGGAGCTGTTTTTT.

This clonotype was recorded at least ten times. This chain connects TRBV7-8 to TRBJ1-3; D is possibly TRBD1 (5 bases). Trimming cost V 1 base and J 4 bases, with 8 bases left between them. Looked up from germline, CDR1 is SGHVS and CDR2 is FQNEAQ. The CDR3 is 14 amino acids. The CDR3 here is CASSLGGSGNTIYF. The CDR3 DNA reads TGTGCCAGCAGCTTAGGGGGCTCCGGAAACACCATATATTTT.